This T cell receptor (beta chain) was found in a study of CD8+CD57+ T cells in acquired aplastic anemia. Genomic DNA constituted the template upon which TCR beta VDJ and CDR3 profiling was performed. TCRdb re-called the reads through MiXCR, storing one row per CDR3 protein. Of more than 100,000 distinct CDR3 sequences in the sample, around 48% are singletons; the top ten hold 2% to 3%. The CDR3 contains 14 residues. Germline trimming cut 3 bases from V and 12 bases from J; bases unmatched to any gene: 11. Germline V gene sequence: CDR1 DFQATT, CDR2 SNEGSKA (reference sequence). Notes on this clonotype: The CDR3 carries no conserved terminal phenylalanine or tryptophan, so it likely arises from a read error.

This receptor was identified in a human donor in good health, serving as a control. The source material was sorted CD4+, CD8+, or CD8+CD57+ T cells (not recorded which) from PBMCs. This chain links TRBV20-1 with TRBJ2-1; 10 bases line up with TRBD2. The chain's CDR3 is CSARRLAGGVVQFL. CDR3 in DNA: TGCAGTGCTAGGAGATTAGCGGGGGGTGTAGTGCAGTTCCTC.